These T cell receptor beta chains were read from a single sample in a study of cytomegalovirus exposure and HLA in healthy donors. Clones were sequenced by immunoSEQ multiplex PCR, and TCRdb holds only the in-frame ones, with some missing. The profile shows 150,000 to 200,000 clones, 65% to 90% of them singletons. Material for sequencing was PBMCs. Receptors originate from a woman in her late teens or twenties in good health and CMV-seronegative. Both conserved end residues are part of each CDR3. D genes are given only for firm matches. A clone size is listed for some rows: how often the clone was seen (once, few, many), or a class if it is expanded.

v_gene	j_gene	d_gene	abundance	CDR3aa	CDR3nt
TRBV18	TRBJ1-1	NA	NA	CASRRRETEAFF	TGTGCCAGCCGTAGGCGGGAGACTGAAGCTTTCTTT
TRBV27	TRBJ1-4	TRBD1	NA	CASSSRQGEEKLFF	TGTGCCAGCAGTTCCCGACAGGGGGAGGAAAAACTGTTTTTT
TRBV5-1	TRBJ2-1	TRBD1	NA	CASSADDRAYEQFF	TGCGCCAGCAGCGCAGATGACAGGGCATATGAGCAGTTCTTC
TRBV19	TRBJ2-7	TRBD2	NA	CASRQGLASPYEQYF	TGTGCCAGCAGACAGGGACTAGCGTCCCCCTACGAGCAGTACTTC
TRBV18	TRBJ2-5	NA	NA	CASSVADPQETQYF	TGTGCCAGCTCCGTAGCCGACCCCCAAGAGACCCAGTACTTC
TRBV4-1	TRBJ2-2	NA	NA	CASSQVLTGELFF	TGCGCCAGCAGCCAAGTTCTTACCGGGGAGCTGTTTTTT
TRBV5-1	TRBJ1-3	NA	NA	CASSESGSSGNTIYF	TGCGCCAGCAGCGAATCCGGGTCCTCTGGAAACACCATATATTTT
TRBV13	TRBJ2-1	TRBD2	NA	CASSPEGSGSLDEQFF	TGTGCCAGCAGCCCCGAGGGTAGCGGGAGTCTTGATGAGCAGTTCTTC
TRBV6-5	TRBJ1-2	NA	NA	CASSYSTSVNYGYTF	TGTGCCAGCAGTTACTCGACATCCGTCAACTATGGCTACACCTTC
TRBV11-3	TRBJ2-1	NA	NA	CASSPTTGVSYNEQFF	TGTGCCAGCAGCCCTACTACCGGCGTATCCTACAATGAGCAGTTCTTC
TRBV5-5	TRBJ1-3	TRBD1	NA	CASSSPGQGNTIYF	TGTGCCAGCAGCTCACCGGGACAGGGAAACACCATATATTTT
TRBV19	TRBJ2-1	TRBD2	NA	CASSVGLAGADEQFF	TGTGCCAGTAGTGTAGGACTAGCGGGGGCGGATGAGCAGTTCTTC
TRBV7-2	TRBJ2-7	NA	NA	CASSLASQGEQYF	TGTGCCAGCAGCTTAGCTTCTCAGGGGGAGCAGTACTTC
TRBV15	TRBJ2-7	NA	NA	CATSRVAYEQYF	TGTGCCACCAGCAGAGTAGCCTACGAGCAGTACTTC
TRBV5-4	TRBJ2-4	NA	NA	CASSLRSAKNIQYF	TGTGCCAGCAGCTTGAGGAGCGCCAAAAACATTCAGTACTTC
TRBV19	TRBJ1-5	TRBD1	NA	CASSISGWKGGLGQPQHF	TGTGCCAGTAGTATAAGTGGTTGGAAAGGGGGCCTTGGACAGCCCCAGCATTTT
TRBV5-1	TRBJ1-3	TRBD1	few	CASSLGQGARNTIYF	TGCGCCAGCAGCTTGGGGCAGGGGGCTAGAAACACCATATATTTT
TRBV9	TRBJ2-1	NA	NA	CASSTTAGNEQFF	TGTGCCAGCAGCACGACAGCTGGGAATGAGCAGTTCTTC
TRBV7-8	TRBJ2-7	NA	NA	CASSLGLEDEQYF	TGTGCCAGCAGCTTAGGACTAGAAGACGAGCAGTACTTC
TRBV7-8	TRBJ1-5	NA	NA	CASSLVGRAEPQHF	TGTGCCAGCAGCTTAGTCGGCAGGGCGGAGCCCCAGCATTTT
TRBV18	TRBJ2-7	TRBD2	NA	CASSPAGLAGPYEQYF	TGTGCCAGCTCACCCGCGGGACTAGCGGGCCCCTACGAGCAGTACTTC
TRBV19	TRBJ1-1	NA	NA	CASNQGRATEAFF	TGTGCCAGTAACCAGGGCAGGGCGACTGAAGCTTTCTTT
TRBV27	TRBJ2-7	NA	NA	CASSFLGARPEEQYF	TGTGCCAGCAGTTTCCTTGGGGCACGACCGGAAGAGCAGTACTTC
TRBV2	TRBJ2-2	TRBD2	NA	CASSSPTGGLNGELFF	TGTGCCAGCAGTTCACCCACGGGGGGGCTCAACGGGGAGCTGTTTTTT
TRBV5-1	TRBJ1-2	NA	NA	CASSLRQAANYGYTF	TGCGCCAGCAGCTTGCGCCAGGCTGCTAACTATGGCTACACCTTC
TRBV7-9	TRBJ2-7	TRBD2	NA	CASSPGGSREQYF	TGTGCCAGCAGCCCGGGGGGGTCACGGGAGCAGTACTTC
TRBV5-6	TRBJ1-2	NA	NA	CASSFSGANYGYTF	TGTGCCAGCAGCTTTTCAGGGGCTAACTATGGCTACACCTTC
TRBV4-1	TRBJ2-1	NA	few	CASSHADTSSYNEQFF	TGCGCCAGCAGCCATGCAGACACCAGCTCCTACAATGAGCAGTTCTTC
TRBV7-9	TRBJ2-7	TRBD1	once	CATRQGADEQYF	TGTGCCACACGACAGGGGGCAGACGAGCAGTACTTC
TRBV27	TRBJ1-1	NA	NA	CASREIGGNTEAFF	TGTGCCAGCAGAGAAATCGGCGGGAACACTGAAGCTTTCTTT
TRBV9	TRBJ2-1	NA	NA	CASSVGGVNEQFF	TGTGCCAGCAGCGTGGGGGGAGTGAATGAGCAGTTCTTC
TRBV7-6	TRBJ2-3	NA	NA	CASSRGRFAIPRDTQYF	TGTGCCAGCAGCCGGGGGAGGTTTGCCATCCCCCGAGATACGCAGTATTTT
TRBV2	TRBJ1-2	NA	NA	CATIPQAGGYTF	TGTGCCACCATCCCCCAAGCAGGTGGCTACACCTTC
TRBV28	TRBJ1-2	TRBD1	NA	CASSFSGQGNPSNYGYTF	TGTGCCAGCAGTTTCTCGGGACAGGGAAACCCCTCTAACTATGGCTACACCTTC
TRBV10-3	TRBJ1-3	NA	NA	CAITPGVRSGNTIYF	TGTGCCATCACCCCGGGGGTTCGCTCTGGAAACACCATATATTTT
TRBV14	TRBJ1-1	NA	NA	CASSLGGIEAFF	TGTGCCAGCAGCCTTGGAGGGATTGAAGCTTTCTTT
TRBV19	TRBJ2-1	TRBD1	NA	CASSIQGTGFNEQFF	TGTGCCAGTAGTATCCAAGGGACAGGGTTCAATGAGCAGTTCTTC
TRBV6-5	TRBJ1-2	NA	NA	CASSWTVAYGYTF	TGTGCCAGCAGCTGGACAGTCGCCTATGGCTACACCTTC
TRBV7-8	TRBJ2-2	NA	NA	CASSLIEGELFF	TGTGCCAGCAGCTTAATTGAGGGGGAGCTGTTTTTT
TRBV15	TRBJ2-3	TRBD2	NA	CATIGRGGPTDTQYF	TGTGCCACCATTGGCCGGGGGGGCCCCACAGATACGCAGTATTTT
TRBV5-6	TRBJ2-5	NA	NA	CASSFSPNSGETQYF	TGTGCCAGCAGCTTCTCGCCTAACAGTGGAGAGACCCAGTACTTC
TRBV6-5	TRBJ2-5	TRBD1	NA	CASSYTGQGGRETQYF	TGTGCCAGCAGTTATACTGGACAGGGAGGAAGGGAGACCCAGTACTTC
TRBV6-1	TRBJ1-2	NA	NA	CASSEVTAQGYTF	TGTGCCAGCAGTGAGGTGACAGCCCAAGGTTACACCTTC
TRBV5-1	TRBJ1-4	TRBD1	NA	CASSLGRTGDNEKLFF	TGCGCCAGCAGCTTGGGTCGGACAGGGGATAATGAAAAACTGTTTTTT
TRBV27	TRBJ2-5	TRBD2	NA	CASSPALGLAGETQYF	TGTGCCAGCAGTCCAGCTTTGGGACTAGCGGGAGAGACCCAGTACTTC
TRBV7-6	TRBJ2-2	NA	few	CASSSGSGLGGGELFF	TGTGCCAGCAGCTCAGGTTCGGGGTTAGGCGGCGGGGAGCTGTTTTTT
TRBV9	TRBJ2-3	TRBD2	NA	CASSVSSGHTDTQYF	TGTGCCAGCAGCGTATCTAGCGGGCACACAGATACGCAGTATTTT
TRBV5-4	TRBJ2-5	TRBD1	NA	CASSPLTGGVETQYF	TGTGCCAGCAGCCCCCTGACAGGGGGAGTAGAGACCCAGTACTTC
TRBV27	TRBJ2-1	TRBD1	NA	CASSLSPGGGSGEQFF	TGTGCCAGCAGTTTATCCCCAGGGGGCGGATCAGGGGAGCAGTTCTTC
TRBV7-8	TRBJ2-3	NA	NA	CASSLRSGGSTDTQYF	TGTGCCAGCAGCCTTAGATCGGGCGGGAGCACAGATACGCAGTATTTT
TRBV2	TRBJ2-5	NA	NA	CANEFGDRNEETQYF	TGTGCCAACGAGTTTGGTGACAGGAATGAGGAGACCCAGTACTTC